This T cell receptor beta chain was captured by sequencing in a study of shared clonotypes between healthy human individuals. Turning to the study itself: Those who served as donors were two women and a few men between the ages of 18 and 49.

Investigators spread the genomic DNA of each subset evenly over several immunoSEQ plates. Clones were sequenced by immunoSEQ multiplex PCR, and TCRdb holds only the in-frame ones, with some missing. This table holds about 2 million clones, 85% to 95% found once. This clone has a single count. Antigen specificity is unknown. The CDR3 runs 13 residues. The germline V gene has CDR1 MGHDK and CDR2 SYGVNS. Trimming took 3 bases from V and 8 from J, leaving 13 bases between them. Findings of the study overall: It was the non-shared clonotypes that had lower generation probabilities than clonotypes shared by all four donors.

V is TRBV25-1 and J is TRBJ2-5; TRBD2 is a possible D gene (5 bases). This TCR came from a man aged 18 to 29 in good health. The sequencing input was naive CD4+ T cells sorted from blood. Sample subset: CD45RA+ positively selected. CDR3 nucleotides: TGTGCCAGCAGTGATTCCGGGTCGGGAACCCAGTACTTC. It yields the protein CASSDSGSGTQYF.